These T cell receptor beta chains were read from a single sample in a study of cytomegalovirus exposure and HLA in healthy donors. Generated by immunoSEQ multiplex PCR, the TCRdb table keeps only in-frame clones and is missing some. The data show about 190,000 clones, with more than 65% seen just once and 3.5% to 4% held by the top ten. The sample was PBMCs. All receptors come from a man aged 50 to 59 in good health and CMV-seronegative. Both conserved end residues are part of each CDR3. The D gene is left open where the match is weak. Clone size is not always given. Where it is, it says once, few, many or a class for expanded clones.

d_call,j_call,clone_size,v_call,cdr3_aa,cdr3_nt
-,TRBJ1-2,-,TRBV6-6,CASSMGLPKANYGYTF,TGTGCCAGCAGCATGGGACTTCCTAAAGCTAACTATGGCTACACCTTC
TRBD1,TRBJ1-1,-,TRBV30,CAWRPPGQGARSSFF,TGTGCCTGGAGGCCTCCGGGACAGGGGGCGAGGAGTTCTTTCTTT
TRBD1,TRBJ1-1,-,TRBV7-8,CASSSDRDRGQGNTEAFF,TGTGCCAGCAGTTCAGACCGGGACAGGGGGCAGGGGAACACTGAAGCTTTCTTT
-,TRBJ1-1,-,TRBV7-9,CASSKEREEAFF,TGTGCCAGCAGCAAAGAGAGGGAGGAAGCTTTCTTT
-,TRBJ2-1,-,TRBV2,CASSVKRVSYNEQFF,TGTGCCAGCAGTGTTAAACGGGTCTCCTACAATGAGCAGTTCTTC
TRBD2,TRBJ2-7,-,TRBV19,CASSGRGRLADSSYEQYF,TGTGCCAGTAGCGGGAGGGGGAGACTAGCCGACAGCTCCTACGAGCAGTACTTC
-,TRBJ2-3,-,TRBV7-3,CASSLKSGFATDTQYF,TGTGCCAGCAGCTTAAAGTCTGGTTTCGCGACAGATACGCAGTATTTT
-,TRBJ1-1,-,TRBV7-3,CASSLIQNTEAFF,TGTGCCAGCAGCTTAATTCAGAACACTGAAGCTTTCTTT
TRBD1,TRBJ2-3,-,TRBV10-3,CAISIRTGRTDTQYF,TGTGCCATCAGTATTAGGACAGGGCGCACAGATACGCAGTATTTT
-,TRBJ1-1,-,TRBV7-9,CASSAGKNTEAFF,TGTGCCAGCTCCGCGGGGAAGAACACTGAAGCTTTCTTT
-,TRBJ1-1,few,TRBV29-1,CSSRIREAPEAFF,TGCAGCTCTCGCATCAGGGAGGCCCCTGAAGCTTTCTTT
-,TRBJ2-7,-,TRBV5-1,CASSLAVGPYEQYF,TGCGCCAGCAGCCTGGCCGTCGGTCCCTACGAGCAGTACTTC
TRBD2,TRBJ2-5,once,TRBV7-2,CASSPGLAEETQYF,TGTGCCAGCAGCCCGGGACTAGCGGAAGAGACCCAGTACTTC
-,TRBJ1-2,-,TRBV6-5,CASSPERPDYGYTF,TGTGCCAGCAGCCCCGAGCGCCCGGACTATGGCTACACCTTC
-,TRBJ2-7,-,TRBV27,CASTDLDRPFTYEQYF,TGTGCCAGCACTGATCTGGACAGACCTTTCACCTACGAGCAGTACTTC
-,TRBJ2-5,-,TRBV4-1,CASSQGGQTQYF,TGCGCCAGCAGCCAAGGGGGGCAGACCCAGTACTTC
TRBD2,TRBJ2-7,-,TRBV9,CASSVGSSGGYEQYF,TGTGCCAGCAGCGTAGGCTCTAGCGGGGGTTACGAGCAGTACTTC
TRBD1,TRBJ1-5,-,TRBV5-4,CASSWKGAFSNQPQHF,TGTGCCAGCAGCTGGAAGGGGGCCTTCAGCAATCAGCCCCAGCATTTT
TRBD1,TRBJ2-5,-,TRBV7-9,CASSFSGGALETQYF,TGTGCCAGCAGCTTCTCAGGGGGTGCTCTCGAGACCCAGTACTTC
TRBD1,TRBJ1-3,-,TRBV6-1,CASRRLTGDGNTIYF,TGTGCCAGCAGGAGACTAACAGGGGACGGAAACACCATATATTTT
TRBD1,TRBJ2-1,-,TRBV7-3,CASSFDRGINEQFF,TGTGCCAGCAGCTTCGACAGGGGGATCAATGAGCAGTTCTTC
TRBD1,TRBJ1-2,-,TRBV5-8,CASRYTGGYGYTF,TGTGCCAGCAGATACACAGGGGGCTATGGCTACACCTTC
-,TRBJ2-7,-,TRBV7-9,CASSFSGGQYF,TGTGCCAGCAGCTTTTCGGGTGGGCAGTACTTC
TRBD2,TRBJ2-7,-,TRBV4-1,CASSHPVGRELGEQYF,TGCGCCAGCAGCCACCCCGTGGGGAGGGAGCTCGGCGAGCAGTACTTC
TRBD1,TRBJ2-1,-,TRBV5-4,CASSPGTGGYEQFF,TGTGCCAGCAGCCCCGGGACAGGGGGCTATGAGCAGTTCTTC
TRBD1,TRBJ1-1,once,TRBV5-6,CASSPTGINTEAFF,TGTGCCAGCAGCCCGACAGGGATCAACACTGAAGCTTTCTTT
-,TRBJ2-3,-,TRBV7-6,CASSLLEATDTQYF,TGTGCCAGCAGCTTACTAGAAGCCACAGATACGCAGTATTTT
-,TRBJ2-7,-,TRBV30,CAWDQSGPGYEQYF,TGTGCCTGGGACCAAAGCGGACCAGGCTACGAGCAGTACTTC
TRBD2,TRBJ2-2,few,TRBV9,CASSVAGGGTGELFF,TGTGCCAGCAGCGTAGCGGGGGGGGGCACCGGGGAGCTGTTTTTT
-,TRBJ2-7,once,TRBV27,CASRSGPYVEQYF,TGTGCCAGCAGGAGCGGGCCCTACGTGGAGCAGTACTTC
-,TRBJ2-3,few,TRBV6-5,CASIKGTRFTDTQYF,TGTGCCAGCATCAAAGGGACACGTTTCACAGATACGCAGTATTTT
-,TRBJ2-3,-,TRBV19,CASSMSTLRDTQYF,TGTGCCAGTAGTATGAGTACCCTGCGGGATACGCAGTATTTT
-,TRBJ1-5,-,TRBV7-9,CASSFGLDSNQPQHF,TGTGCCAGCAGTTTTGGACTGGATAGCAATCAGCCCCAGCATTTT
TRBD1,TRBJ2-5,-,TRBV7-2,CASSLGQQETQYF,TGTGCCAGCAGCTTGGGACAGCAAGAGACCCAGTACTTC
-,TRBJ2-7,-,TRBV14,CASQGYGTYEQYF,TGTGCCAGCCAGGGATATGGTACCTACGAGCAGTACTTC
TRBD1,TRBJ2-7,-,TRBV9,CASSPDGQGYEQYF,TGTGCCAGCAGCCCAGACGGACAGGGCTACGAGCAGTACTTC
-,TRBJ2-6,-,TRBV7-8,CASSLALGANVLTF,TGTGCCAGCAGCTTAGCGTTAGGGGCCAACGTCCTGACTTTC
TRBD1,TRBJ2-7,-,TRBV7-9,CASSFPGTAEQYF,TGTGCCAGCAGCTTCCCTGGGACAGCCGAGCAGTACTTC
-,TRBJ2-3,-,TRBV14,CASSQDAAATGRRDTQYF,TGTGCCAGCAGCCAAGATGCGGCGGCGACAGGGAGGAGGGATACGCAGTATTTT
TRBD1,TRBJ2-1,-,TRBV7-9,CASSLRTGRSSEQFF,TGTGCCAGCAGCTTAAGGACAGGGAGGTCGAGTGAGCAGTTCTTC
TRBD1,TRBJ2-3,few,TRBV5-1,CASSLQGSTQYF,TGCGCCAGCAGCTTACAGGGGAGTACGCAGTATTTT
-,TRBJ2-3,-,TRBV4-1,CASSLQGLPTDTQYF,TGCGCCAGCAGCCTCCAGGGGCTCCCCACAGATACGCAGTATTTT
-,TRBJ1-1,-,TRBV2,CASSEKLMNTEAFF,TGTGCCAGCAGTGAGAAGCTGATGAACACTGAAGCTTTCTTT
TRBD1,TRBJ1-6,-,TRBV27,CASSGTANSPLHF,TGTGCCAGCAGTGGGACAGCAAATTCACCCCTCCACTTT
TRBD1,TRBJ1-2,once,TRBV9,CASSVPTGYGYTF,TGTGCCAGCAGCGTACCGACAGGGTATGGCTACACCTTC